The present T cell receptor (beta chain) was sequenced within a study of blood T cell repertoires in COVID-19. Across the whole study: Specimens from acute and convalescent COVID-19 originated in the United States, Italy and Spain. T cells, B-cell-depleted T cells, or PBMCs supplied cDNA or gDNA.

The CDR3 sequence is 15 residues long. V shed 0 bases, J shed 0 bases, and the junction held 2 bases outside the gene matches. Germline values: CDR1 SGHRS, CDR2 YFSETQ. Original handling: Amplified reference gene primers provided the basis for estimating nucleated cell counts. The protocol was immunoSEQ multiplex PCR, while the TCRdb copy is restricted to in-frame clones and leaves out a portion. V and J calls and clone size follow that table, whereas D and trimming were derived from the DNA. The table has tens of thousands of clones, roughly 80% seen once; the top ten hold around a third. The receptor comes from an elderly woman with acute or convalescent COVID-19. The sample consisted of peripheral blood. The gene calls are TRBV5-1 and TRBJ1-2; TRBD1 matches 7 bases. CDR3 protein: CASSLGDRANYGYTF. Here the CDR3 DNA reads TGCGCCAGCAGCTTGGGGGACAGAGCTAACTATGGCTACACCTTC.